This TCR beta chain is from a study of T-cell reconstitution after alpha-beta-depleted transplantation in children. Unique molecular identifiers tagged the TCRbeta library. TCRdb used MiXCR to reprocess the PCR reads, holding one entry per CDR3 protein. The sample carries some 490,000 distinct CDR3 sequences, under 15% recorded once. Germline V gene data show CDR1 as DFQATT and CDR2 as SNEGSKA (reference sequence). This CDR3 region has 15 residues. Trimming pared 2 bases from V and 1 base from J, leaving 12 bases between. This clonotype has only a few counts. This chain uses TRBV20-1 with TRBJ1-5, with D unresolved. This sample comprised PBMCs from the stem cell graft donor, obtained from the stem cell graft. The TCR was taken from a human donor who donated a stem cell graft to a child with combined immunodeficiency. CDR3 DNA: TGCAGTGCTAGAATGCCCAGGCCCAGCAATCAGCCCCAGCATTTT. Amino acid sequence: CSARMPRPSNQPQHF.